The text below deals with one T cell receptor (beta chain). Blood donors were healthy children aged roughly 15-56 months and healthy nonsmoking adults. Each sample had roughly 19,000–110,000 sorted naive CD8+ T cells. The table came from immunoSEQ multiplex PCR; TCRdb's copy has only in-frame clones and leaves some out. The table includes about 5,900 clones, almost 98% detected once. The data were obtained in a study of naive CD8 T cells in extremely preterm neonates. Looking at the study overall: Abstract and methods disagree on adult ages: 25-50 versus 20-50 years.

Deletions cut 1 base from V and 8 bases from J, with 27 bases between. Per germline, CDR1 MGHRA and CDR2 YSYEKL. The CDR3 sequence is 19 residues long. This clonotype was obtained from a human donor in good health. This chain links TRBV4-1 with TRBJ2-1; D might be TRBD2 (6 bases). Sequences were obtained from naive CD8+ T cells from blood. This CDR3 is CASSQGPIGLSESSHEQFF. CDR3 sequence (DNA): TGCGCCAGCAGCCAAGGCCCCATTGGACTATCAGAGAGTTCTCATGAGCAGTTCTTC.